These 12 T cell receptor beta chains came from one sample sequenced in a study of shared clonotypes between healthy human individuals. Measured with immunoSEQ multiplex PCR; TCRdb has only the in-frame clones, and not every one. This sample has under 2,500,000 clones; more than 90% occur once, and the top ten carry more than 0.1%. Sequences were obtained from naive CD4+ T cells sorted from blood. Subset reported: CD45RA+ positively selected. The receptor set was obtained from a man aged 18 to 30 in good health.

J is TRBJ1-2 and V is TRBV12-5, with 9 bases aligning to TRBD1. From germline, CDR1 is LGHNT and CDR2 FRNRAP. V lost 2 bases and J lost 3; bases outside the gene matches: 10. CDR3 size: 17 residues. CDR3 nucleotides: TGTGCTAGTGGTTTGACCTCCGGGACAGGGTTTGACTATGGCTACACCTTC. This codes for CASGLTSGTGFDYGYTF.

V usage is TRBV5-1 and J usage is TRBJ1-6, with a weak D call TRBD1 (5 bases). Germline CDR1 is SGHRS and CDR2 is YFSETQ. This CDR3 comprises 15 residues. V was trimmed by 4 bases and J by 7 bases, leaving 15 bases between them. The CDR3 DNA is TGCGCCAGCAGCCAGGCGGGACGGGAGAATTCACCCCTCCACTTT. Its protein product is CASSQAGRENSPLHF. The whole variable domain, remainder taken from reference TRBV5-1 and TRBJ1-6, is KAGVTQTPRYLIKTRGQQVTLSCSPISGHRSVSWYQQTPGQGLQFLFEYFSETQRNKGNFPGRFSGRQFSNSRSEMNVSTLELGDSALYLCASSQAGRENSPLHFGNGTRLTVT.

V and J are TRBV27 and TRBJ1-2; D is unclear. This CDR3 contains 16 residues. The V gene lost 8 bases and the J gene lost 5 bases, with 24 bases spanning the gap. Per the germline V gene, CDR1 is MNHEY and CDR2 is SMNVEV (reference sequence). DNA of the CDR3: TGTGCCAGCGCCTCACCCCAGGTTTTTATAGGGTATGGCTACACCTTC. This translates into CASASPQVFIGYGYTF.

The chain carries TRBV9 and TRBJ2-3; TRBD2 agrees at 9 bases. With V trimmed by 4 bases and J by 1 base, 4 bases remained unmatched. There are 15 residues in the CDR3. Germline CDR1 SGDLS, CDR2 YYNGEE. The CDR3 DNA sequence: TGTGCCAGCAGCACCGGACTAGCGCGCACAGATACGCAGTATTTT. Translating it yields CASSTGLARTDTQYF.

This sequence joins TRBV10-3 and TRBJ2-1, with TRBD1 matching over 8 bases. Per germline, CDR1 ENHRY and CDR2 SYGVKD. V shed 6 bases and J 8 bases; nucleotides not matched to a gene: 12. The CDR3 is 15 amino acids. The CDR3 spells CAISIVGQGGDEQFF. The CDR3 bases are TGTGCCATCAGCATAGTTGGACAGGGTGGGGATGAGCAGTTCTTC.

This rearrangement joins TRBV5-6 to TRBJ1-1; a weak D match, TRBD1 (5 bases). From germline, CDR1 is SGHDT and CDR2 YYEEEE. V lost 4 bases to trimming and J lost 4 bases, with 14 bases between them. The CDR3 totals 14 residues. Written as DNA, the CDR3 is TGTGCCAGCAGCCGGGACGGAAGGGGCACTGAAGCTTTCTTT. Translation gives CASSRDGRGTEAFF. Full variable domain (missing parts from reference TRBV5-6 and TRBJ1-1): DAGVTQSPTHLIKTRGQQVTLRCSPKSGHDTVSWYQQALGQGPQFIFQYYEEEERQRGNFPDRFSGHQFPNYSSELNVNALLLGDSALYLCASSRDGRGTEAFFGQGTRLTVV.

The V gene is TRBV4-3, the J gene TRBJ2-7; tentatively, D is TRBD2 (5 bases). CDR3 length equals 16 residues. The V and J ends lost 3 bases and 0 bases respectively, with 15 bases between them. Germline CDR1 is LGHNA and CDR2 is YSLEER. CDR3 loop: CASSQHFGEGSYEQYF. For the CDR3, the DNA is TGCGCCAGCAGCCAGCATTTCGGAGAGGGCTCCTACGAGCAGTACTTC.

The V and J genes are TRBV11-2 and TRBJ2-7; weak D call: TRBD2 (7 bases). V gave up 0 bases and J gave up 3 bases, with 21 bases separating them. Per germline, CDR1 SGHAT and CDR2 FQNNGV. The CDR3 loop spans 18 amino acids. CDR3 amino acids: CASSLDLWGGPPNYEQYF. CDR3 DNA: TGTGCCAGCAGCTTAGACCTTTGGGGGGGGCCACCGAACTACGAGCAGTACTTC.

A remark on this clone: Other DNA sequences in the sample encode the same CDR3. The chain combines TRBV29-1 with TRBJ2-3; D ambiguous. Germline V gives CDR1 SQVTM, CDR2 ANQGSEA. Trimming shortened V by 0 bases and J by 2 bases, and 9 bases separated the two germline ends. The CDR3 sequence is 14 residues long. CDR3 residues: CSVEEGSPTDTQYF. As DNA, the CDR3 is TGCAGCGTTGAAGAGGGAAGCCCCACAGATACGCAGTATTTT.

This clone was observed a single time. The rearrangement uses TRBV19 and TRBJ1-6; tentative D call: TRBD1 (6 bases). CDR1 and CDR2 from the germline V gene are LNHDA and SQIVND (reference sequence). V was cut by 5 bases and J by 8 bases, with 13 bases left in between. CDR3 length: 14 amino acids. The CDR3 protein is CASSLGQTDSPLHF. The CDR3 bases are TGTGCCAGTAGTCTTGGACAGACGGATTCACCCCTCCACTTT.

V and J are TRBV11-2 and TRBJ2-1; possibly TRBD1 for D (6 bases). CDR1 is SGHAT and CDR2 is FQNNGV in the germline V gene. Trimming took off 6 bases at V and 12 bases at J, with 15 bases between the two ends. This CDR3 is 12 amino acids long. CDR3 DNA sequence: TGTGCCAGCAGTTCGGACAGTATGGCGCAGTTCTTC. Translating gives CASSSDSMAQFF.

This chain uses TRBV2 with TRBJ2-5; D not certain. This CDR3 contains 14 residues. CDR1 and CDR2 (germline): SNHLY, FYNNEI. Trimming pared 3 bases from V and 4 bases from J, leaving 12 bases between. CDR3 in DNA: TGTGCCAGCAGTGATGGGATATTAACAGAGACCCAGTACTTC. Amino acids: CASSDGILTETQYF.